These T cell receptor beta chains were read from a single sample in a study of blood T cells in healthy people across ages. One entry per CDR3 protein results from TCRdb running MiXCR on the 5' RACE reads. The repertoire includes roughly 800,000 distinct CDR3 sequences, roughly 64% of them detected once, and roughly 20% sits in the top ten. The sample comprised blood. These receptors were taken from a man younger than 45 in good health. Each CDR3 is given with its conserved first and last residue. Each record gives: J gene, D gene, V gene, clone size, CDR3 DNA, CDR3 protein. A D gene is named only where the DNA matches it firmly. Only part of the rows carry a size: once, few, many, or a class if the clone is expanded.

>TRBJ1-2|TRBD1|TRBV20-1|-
TGCAGTGCTAGAGCCCCCCAACAGGGGAGGGGCTACACCTTC
CSARAPQQGRGYTF
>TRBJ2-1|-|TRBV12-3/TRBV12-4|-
TGTGCCAGCAGTTTCCGAGACAGGCCCAATGAGCAGTTCTTC
CASSFRDRPNEQFF
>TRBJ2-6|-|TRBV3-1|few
TGTGCCAGCAGCCAAGACAGATTGAGGGATGGGGCCAACGTCCTGACTTTC
CASSQDRLRDGANVLTF
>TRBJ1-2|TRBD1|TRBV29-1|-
TGCAGCGTTGAGGACAGGGAGGAGGATGGCTACACCTTC
CSVEDREEDGYTF
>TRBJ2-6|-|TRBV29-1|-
TGCAGCGTTGAGGAAAATATCCCTGGGGCCAACGTCCTGACTTTC
CSVEENIPGANVLTF
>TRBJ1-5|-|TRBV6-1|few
TGTGCCAGCAGTGAAGAGCACGCATCCTATAGCAATCAGCCCCAGCATTTT
CASSEEHASYSNQPQHF
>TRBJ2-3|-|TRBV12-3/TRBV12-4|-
TGTGCCAGCAGTTTCAGAGTGGCCGGAGATGCGGAGTATTTT
CASSFRVAGDAEYF
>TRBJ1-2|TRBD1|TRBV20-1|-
TGCAGTGCTGGCACCGGGACAGGGACCTATGGCTACACCTTC
CSAGTGTGTYGYTF
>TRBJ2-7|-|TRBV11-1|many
TGTGCCAGCAGCTCCCGCTCCTACGAGCAGTACTTC
CASSSRSYEQYF
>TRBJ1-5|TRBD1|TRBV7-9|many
TGTGCCAGCAGCTCCTCAGGGGGGCTCCAGCATTTT
CASSSSGGLQHF
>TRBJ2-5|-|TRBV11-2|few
TGTGCCAGCAGCTTAGAGTGGGCCCCCTCGGGGACCCAGTACTTC
CASSLEWAPSGTQYF
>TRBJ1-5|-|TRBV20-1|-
TGCAGTGCTAGTTCCCTGACAGGCCCCGGCCCGCAGCCCCAGCATTTT
CSASSLTGPGPQPQHF
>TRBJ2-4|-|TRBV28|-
TGTGCCAGCAGTCGGGGCAAGGCCAAAAACATTCAGTACTTC
CASSRGKAKNIQYF